One and the same sample provided the 20 T cell receptor beta chains below, sequenced in a study of cytomegalovirus exposure and HLA in healthy donors. Both 60 Vbeta primers and 13 Jbeta primers went into the PCR. Assay used: immunoSEQ multiplex PCR; TCRdb lists only in-frame clones, some missing. Here the sample spans 180,000 or so clones, approximately 77% being singletons. Sequences were obtained from PBMCs. Receptors were obtained from a male donor in good health and CMV-seronegative.

The chain joins TRBV27 to TRBJ2-7; D might be TRBD1 (6 bases). This CDR3 is 14 amino acids long. The germline gives CDR1 MNHEY, CDR2 SMNVEV (reference sequence). V was pared by 5 bases and J by 4 bases, with 15 bases between. CDR3 nucleotide sequence: TGTGCCAGCAGTCGGACAGTCCCCCTTTACGAGCAGTACTTC. Protein product: CASSRTVPLYEQYF.

This clone was detected only a few times. The gene calls are TRBV15 and TRBJ2-1; TRBD2 matches at 16 bases. Germline-derived CDR1 and CDR2 are LNHNV and YYDKDF (reference sequence). Trimming at V came to 0 bases and at J to 8 bases, leaving 4 bases not matched to a gene. This CDR3 has 17 residues. In DNA, the CDR3 is TGTGCCACCAGCAGAGATCAGGGGACTAGCGGGGGGGATGAGCAGTTCTTC. As protein: CATSRDQGTSGGDEQFF.

CDR3 sequence: CASSSATSGGYNEQFF. Written as DNA, the CDR3 is TGTGCCAGCAGTTCGGCGACTAGCGGGGGTTACAATGAGCAGTTCTTC. The chain combines TRBV6-5 with TRBJ2-1, with 12 bases matching TRBD2. The germline V gene has CDR1 MNHEY and CDR2 SVGAGI. The CDR3 loop spans 16 amino acids. The junction had 5 bases not matched to a gene; V was cut back by 4 bases and J by 4 bases.

The table lists this clone with a count of one. The chain couples TRBV5-8 to TRBJ2-7, with unresolved D. Between the trimmed V and J ends, which lost 1 base and 2 bases, there was a span of 13 bases. This CDR3 spans 15 amino acids. Germline CDR1 reads SGHTS; CDR2 reads YDEGEE. This CDR3 is CASSLTAAWAYEQYF. CDR3 nucleotide sequence: TGTGCCAGCAGCTTGACAGCTGCCTGGGCCTACGAGCAGTACTTC.

The gene calls are TRBV19 and TRBJ2-3, with TRBD1 matching over 7 bases. The CDR3 has 14 amino acids. Trimming removed 6 bases from V and 1 base from J; junction bases left unmatched: 4. Germline V gene lookup returns CDR1 LNHDA and CDR2 SQIVND (reference sequence). The CDR3 is CASRLDRGTDTQYF. The CDR3 coding sequence is TGTGCCAGTAGACTAGACAGGGGCACAGATACGCAGTATTTT.

CDR3 residues: CASSLIRTSGRAYNEQFF. CDR3 nucleotide sequence: TGCGCCAGCAGCTTGATCCGGACTAGCGGGAGGGCCTACAATGAGCAGTTCTTC. This sequence joins TRBV5-1 and TRBJ2-1, with 15 bases aligning to TRBD2. V dropped 1 base and J dropped 2; count of bases not matched to a gene: 4. CDR1 SGHRS and CDR2 YFSETQ come from the germline V gene. The CDR3 covers 18 residues. Combining the CDR3 with reference TRBV5-1 and TRBJ2-1 gives the whole variable domain KAGVTQTPRYLIKTRGQQVTLSCSPISGHRSVSWYQQTPGQGLQFLFEYFSETQRNKGNFPGRFSGRQFSNSRSEMNVSTLELGDSALYLCASSLIRTSGRAYNEQFFGPGTRLTVL.

The chain links TRBV7-9 to TRBJ2-3; 9 bases map to TRBD1. V shed 2 bases and J 5 bases; nucleotides not matched to a gene: 14. Per the germline V gene, CDR1 is SEHNR and CDR2 is FQNEAQ (reference sequence). This CDR3 has 18 residues. The CDR3 nucleotides read TGTGCCAGCAGCTTACCAATAAAACAGGGGGCGGCTGAAGATACGCAGTATTTT. Its translation is CASSLPIKQGAAEDTQYF.

V gene TRBV18 combines with J gene TRBJ2-4, with D tentatively TRBD2 (6 bases). The V gene lost 0 bases and the J gene lost 7 bases, with 16 bases spanning the gap. The CDR3 sequence is 16 residues long. CDR1 is KGHSH, CDR2 LQKENI, per germline. The CDR3 DNA sequence: TGTGCCAGCTCACCACCCGGTGGAGGGGTTTTGAACATTCAGTACTTC. Translated: CASSPPGGGVLNIQYF.

The J gene is TRBJ2-2, the V gene TRBV11-2, with TRBD2 matching 12 bases. Germline V CDR1 and CDR2: SGHAT, FQNNGV. V was clipped by 5 bases and J by 3 bases; unmatched bases: 4. This CDR3 contains 16 residues. The CDR3 loop reads CASSARLAGDTGELFF. The DNA for the CDR3 is TGTGCCAGCAGCGCCCGACTAGCGGGAGACACCGGGGAGCTGTTTTTT. Full variable domain (outside the CDR3, taken from reference TRBV11-2 and TRBJ2-2): EAGVAQSPRYKIIEKRQSVAFWCNPISGHATLYWYQQILGQGPKLLIQFQNNGVVDDSQLPKDRFSAERLKGVDSTLKIQPAKLEDSAVYLCASSARLAGDTGELFFGEGSRLTVL.

This clone has a single count. CDR3 sequence reads: CASSYPMAGGTGELFF. CDR3 nucleotides: TGTGCCAGCAGTTACCCCATGGCAGGGGGCACCGGGGAGCTGTTTTTT. The chain has TRBV6-6 and TRBJ2-2; 7 nucleotides match TRBD1. CDR3 length: 16 residues. J lost 4 bases, V lost 2 bases, and 7 bases had no gene match. Per germline, CDR1 MNHNY and CDR2 SVGAGI (reference sequence).

CDR3 in amino acids: CASSLTGGTEAFF. In DNA form, the CDR3 reads TGTGCCAGCAGTTTAACAGGGGGCACTGAAGCTTTCTTT. This chain links TRBV28 with TRBJ1-1; TRBD1 aligns across 8 bases. Germline CDR1 reads MDHEN; CDR2 reads SYDVKM. J lost 4 bases, V lost 2 bases, and 0 bases had no gene match. The CDR3 has 13 residues.

The rearrangement uses TRBV30 and TRBJ2-5; D may be TRBD1 (6 bases). TRBJ2-7 explains the end of the DNA better; the J call may be wrong. There are 14 residues in the CDR3. CDR1 and CDR2 from the germline V gene are GTSNPN and SVGIG (reference sequence). Here the CDR3 DNA reads TGTGCCTGGAGTGACAGGGTCGGGTCGTACGAGCAGTACTTC. Translated: CAWSDRVGSYEQYF.

J is TRBJ2-1 and V is TRBV10-3, with TRBD1 matching 10 bases. V was clipped by 10 bases and J by 7 bases; unmatched bases: 7. The CDR3 is 13 residues long. CDR1 is ENHRY and CDR2 is SYGVKD in the germline V gene. The CDR3 loop is CATDRGEKNEQFF. CDR3 DNA: TGTGCCACGGACAGGGGGGAAAAAAATGAGCAGTTCTTC.

This chain joins TRBV21-1 and TRBJ2-1; the table assigns TRBD1, which was not confirmed against the DNA. TRBV21-1 is annotated as a pseudogene. CDR3 size: 17 residues. CDR3 residues: CASSKRPWTGSYNEQFF. The DNA for the CDR3 is TGTGCCAGCAGCAAACGCCCCTGGACAGGTAGTTACAATGAGCAGTTCTTC.

The gene calls are TRBV27 and TRBJ1-1; no clear D. Germline lookup yields CDR1 MNHEY and CDR2 SMNVEV (reference sequence). The CDR3 is 15 amino acids. Trimming removed 2 bases from V and 0 bases from J, with 10 bases in between. The CDR3 spells CASSLGGLVNTEAFF. The CDR3 DNA reads as TGTGCCAGCAGTTTAGGAGGGTTGGTGAACACTGAAGCTTTCTTT.

The chain employs TRBV5-1 and TRBJ2-7, with D unresolved. This CDR3 contains 13 residues. Trimming cost V 2 bases and J 2 bases, with 8 bases left between them. Germline V CDR1 and CDR2: SGHRS, YFSETQ. The CDR3 bases are TGCGCCAGCAGCTTAGCGACCGCCTACGAGCAGTACTTC. This encodes CASSLATAYEQYF. The full variable domain, completed using reference TRBV5-1 and TRBJ2-7, is KAGVTQTPRYLIKTRGQQVTLSCSPISGHRSVSWYQQTPGQGLQFLFEYFSETQRNKGNFPGRFSGRQFSNSRSEMNVSTLELGDSALYLCASSLATAYEQYFGPGTRLTVT.

The chain links TRBV6-1 to TRBJ2-2; 11 bases match TRBD2. This CDR3 has 16 residues. Germline CDR1 MNHNS, CDR2 SASEGT. Trimming cost V 2 bases and J 8 bases; bases outside gene matches: 7. CDR3 in DNA: TGTGCCAGCAGTGAACGCGTAGCGGGGGGGCCAGGGGAGCTGTTTTTT. It yields the protein CASSERVAGGPGELFF.

The chain couples TRBV6-5 to TRBJ2-7, with 7 bases lining up with TRBD2. CDR3 size: 12 residues. Trimming at V came to 6 bases and at J to 5 bases, leaving 4 bases not matched to a gene. Germline CDR1 reads MNHEY; CDR2 reads SVGAGI. Written as DNA, the CDR3 is TGTGCCAGCAGCCGGGGGGTCAACGAGCAGTACTTC. Its translation: CASSRGVNEQYF.

This chain connects TRBV28 to TRBJ2-7; 7 positions agree with TRBD2. Trimming took 3 bases from V and 0 from J; bases not matched to a gene: 5. Germline V gives CDR1 MDHEN, CDR2 SYDVKM. The length of the CDR3 is 15 residues. As DNA, the CDR3 is TGTGCCAGCAGTTTCCGCGGGAGTCTCTCCTACGAGCAGTACTTC. This codes for CASSFRGSLSYEQYF.

The CDR3 nucleotides read TGTGCCAGCAGCTTGTACAGGGGGGAACAGCCCCAGCATTTT. Amino acids: CASSLYRGEQPQHF. The rearrangement joins TRBV5-6 to TRBJ1-5; 8 bases are a match to TRBD1. CDR3 length equals 14 residues. With 1 base clipped from V and 7 bases from J, the junction kept 4 bases outside the gene matches. Germline CDR1 reads SGHDT; CDR2 reads YYEEEE.